The T cell receptor (beta chain) under discussion was sequenced for a study of T cells expressing NK-cell markers. Study-wide context: CD3+CD56+NKG2C+, CD3+CD56+NKG2C- and CD3+CD56-NKG2C+ T cells, once sorted, supplied the TCR beta repertoires. Serological testing identified seven of the eight sequenced donors as HCMV-seropositive and one as seronegative.

For each CDR3 protein, TCRdb gives one entry from its re-call of the 5' RACE reads, without DNA. This table lists approximately 550,000 distinct CDR3 sequences. The CDR3 spans 16 residues. Per the germline V gene, CDR1 is MDHEN and CDR2 is SYDVKM. Of note for this clonotype: Its antigen is still unknown.

Study-wide points: In 5 or 6 donors, dominant NKG2C+ clonotypes were roughly 1.0-8% of CD8+ T cells.

Sequenced sample: blood T cells: a sorted CD56 or NKG2C T cell subset, CD4+ or CD8+ T cells, or bulk PBMC T cells (not recorded which). The source of this sequence is a man aged 18 to 30 in good health. This chain joins TRBV28 and TRBJ2-2; no DNA is available, so the TRBD1 call from TCRdb remains unchecked. The CDR3: CASSSLGTGFHGELFF.